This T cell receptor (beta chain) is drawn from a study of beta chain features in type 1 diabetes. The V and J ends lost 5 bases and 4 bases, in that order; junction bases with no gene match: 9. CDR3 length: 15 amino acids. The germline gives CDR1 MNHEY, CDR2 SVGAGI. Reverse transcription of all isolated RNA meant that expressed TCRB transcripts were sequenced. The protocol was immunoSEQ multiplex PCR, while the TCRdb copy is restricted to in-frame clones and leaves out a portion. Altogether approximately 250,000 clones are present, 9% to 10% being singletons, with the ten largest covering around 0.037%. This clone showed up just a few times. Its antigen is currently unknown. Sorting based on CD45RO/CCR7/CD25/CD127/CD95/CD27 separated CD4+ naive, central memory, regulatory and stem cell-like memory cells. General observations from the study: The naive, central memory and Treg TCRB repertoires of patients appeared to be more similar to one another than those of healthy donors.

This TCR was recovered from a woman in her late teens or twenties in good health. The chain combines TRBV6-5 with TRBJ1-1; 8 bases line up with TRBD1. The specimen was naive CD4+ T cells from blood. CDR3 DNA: TGTGCCAGCAGTGGATGGACAGGGTGGGGCACTGAAGCTTTCTTT. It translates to CASSGWTGWGTEAFF.